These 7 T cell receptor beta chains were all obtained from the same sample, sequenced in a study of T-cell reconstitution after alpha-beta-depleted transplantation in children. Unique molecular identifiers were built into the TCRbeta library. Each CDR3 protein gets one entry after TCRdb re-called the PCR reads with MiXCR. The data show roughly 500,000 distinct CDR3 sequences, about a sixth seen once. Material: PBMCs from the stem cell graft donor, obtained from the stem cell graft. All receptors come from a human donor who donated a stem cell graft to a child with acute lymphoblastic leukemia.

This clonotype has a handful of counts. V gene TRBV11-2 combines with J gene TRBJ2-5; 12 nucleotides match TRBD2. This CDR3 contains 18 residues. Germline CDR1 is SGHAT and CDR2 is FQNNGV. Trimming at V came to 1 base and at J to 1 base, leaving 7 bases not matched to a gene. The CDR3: CASSLGNLAGGRQETQYF. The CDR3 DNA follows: TGTGCCAGCAGCTTAGGAAACCTAGCGGGAGGGCGCCAAGAGACCCAGTACTTC.

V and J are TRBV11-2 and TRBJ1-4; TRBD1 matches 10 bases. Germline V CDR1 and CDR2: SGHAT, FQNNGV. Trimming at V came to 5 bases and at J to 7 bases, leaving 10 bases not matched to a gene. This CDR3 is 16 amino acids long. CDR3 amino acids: CASSKTFRDRGEKLFF. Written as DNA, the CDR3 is TGTGCCAGCAGCAAAACTTTTCGGGACAGGGGTGAAAAACTGTTTTTT.

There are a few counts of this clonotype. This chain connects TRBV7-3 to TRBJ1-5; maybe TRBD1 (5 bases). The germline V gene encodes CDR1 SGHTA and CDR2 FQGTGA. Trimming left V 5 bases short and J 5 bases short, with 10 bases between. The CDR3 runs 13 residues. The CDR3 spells CASSQGGDQPQHF. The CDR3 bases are TGTGCCAGCAGCCAGGGAGGGGATCAGCCCCAGCATTTT.

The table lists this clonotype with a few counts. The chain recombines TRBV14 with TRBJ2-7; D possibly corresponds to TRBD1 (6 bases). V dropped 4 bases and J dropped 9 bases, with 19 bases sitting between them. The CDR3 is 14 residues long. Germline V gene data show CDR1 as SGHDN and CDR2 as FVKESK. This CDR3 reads CASSRQAYEYGQYF. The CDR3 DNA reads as TGTGCCAGCAGCCGACAGGCCTACGAGTATGGGCAGTACTTC.

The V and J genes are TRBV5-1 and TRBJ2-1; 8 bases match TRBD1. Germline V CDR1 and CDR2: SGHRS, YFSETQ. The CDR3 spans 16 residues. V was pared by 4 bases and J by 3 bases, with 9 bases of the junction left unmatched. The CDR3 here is CASSRTLQGVYNEQFF. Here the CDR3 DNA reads TGCGCCAGCAGCCGGACTTTACAGGGGGTCTACAATGAGCAGTTCTTC.

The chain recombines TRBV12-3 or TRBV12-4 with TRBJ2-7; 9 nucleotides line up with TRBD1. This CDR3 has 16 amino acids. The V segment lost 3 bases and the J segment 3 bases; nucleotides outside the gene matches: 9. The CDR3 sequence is CASSFYLGTGFYEQYF. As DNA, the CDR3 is TGTGCCAGCAGTTTTTATTTGGGGACAGGGTTCTACGAGCAGTACTTC.

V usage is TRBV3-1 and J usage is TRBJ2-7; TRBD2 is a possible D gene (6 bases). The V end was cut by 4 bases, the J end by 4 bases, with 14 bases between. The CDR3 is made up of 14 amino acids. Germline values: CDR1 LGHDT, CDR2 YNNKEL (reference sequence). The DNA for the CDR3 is TGTGCCAGCAGCCTAAGCGGGTACATGTACGAGCAGTACTTC. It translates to CASSLSGYMYEQYF.